The following is a T cell receptor (beta chain) sequence with its context. CDR3 length: 13 residues. Trimming shortened V by 0 bases and J by 8 bases, and 8 bases separated the two germline ends. The germline gives CDR1 LGHNA, CDR2 YSLEER. Reverse transcription of roughly 0.5 to 1 ug RNA used random hexamers. The immunoSEQ assay covered 54 Vbeta and 13 Jbeta segments for CDR3. TCRdb re-called the immunoSEQ multiplex PCR reads through MiXCR, storing one row per CDR3 protein. The sample shows about 80,000 distinct CDR3 sequences, about 93% of them seen only once. This entry comes from a study of CD8 T cells in Susac syndrome.

This TCR was recovered from a human donor in good health. The chain recombines TRBV4-3 with TRBJ2-1; D possibly corresponds to TRBD2 (5 bases). Input material: CD8+ T cells from PBMCs. CDR3 protein: CASSQDVGDEQFF. The CDR3 region has the DNA TGCGCCAGCAGCCAAGATGTCGGGGATGAGCAGTTCTTC.